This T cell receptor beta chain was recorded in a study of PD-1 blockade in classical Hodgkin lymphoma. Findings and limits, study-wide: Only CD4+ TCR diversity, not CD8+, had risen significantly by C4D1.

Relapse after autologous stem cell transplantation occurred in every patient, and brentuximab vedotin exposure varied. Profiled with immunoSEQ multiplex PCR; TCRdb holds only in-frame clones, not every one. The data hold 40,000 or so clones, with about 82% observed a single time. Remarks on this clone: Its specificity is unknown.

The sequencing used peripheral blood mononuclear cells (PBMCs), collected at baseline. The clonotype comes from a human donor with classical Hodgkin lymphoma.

The CDR3 region has the DNA TGTGCCAGCAGCTTCCAGACAGGGGGCTGGGACAATGAGCAGTTCTTC. Translated, it gives CASSFQTGGWDNEQFF. The chain employs TRBV5-6 and TRBJ2-1; 10 nucleotides line up with TRBD1. The CDR3 extends over 16 amino acids. Germline V CDR1 and CDR2: SGHDT, YYEEEE. The J segment lost 5 bases and the V segment lost 2 bases, leaving 7 bases of the junction unmatched.